This T cell receptor (beta chain) was recovered during a study of T cell responses to AZD1222 COVID-19 vaccine. Sequenced by immunoSEQ multiplex PCR; TCRdb stores in-frame clones only, minus some. The sample yields about 100,000 clones, around 84% seen once. The CDR3 totals 14 residues. V lost 0 bases and J 5 bases, leaving 8 bases between the germline ends. Germline loops: CDR1 SGHAT, CDR2 FQNNGV. The gene calls are TRBV11-2 and TRBJ1-5, with D hard to call. The source is an adult in good health. The sequencing here drew on peripheral blood, taken on day 0 of AZD1222 vaccination. The CDR3 nucleotides read TGTGCCAGCAGCTTAGAAGAGAGGGATCAGCCCCAGCATTTT. Protein sequence: CASSLEERDQPQHF.